This T cell receptor beta chain derives from a study of vaccination and CD4 T cells after COVID-19. At the level of the study: Controls had a CEFX pool, an HIV-1 Nef pool, or no peptide added.

Treatment in this sample: roughly ten-day PBMC culture with coronavirus spike peptide pools or control peptides (ViraFEST assay). According to the study, CD4+ T cells from the unexposed donor were gathered ahead of the COVID-19 pandemic (2011-2018). This CDR3 region has 15 residues. Germline CDR1 MNHNS, CDR2 SASEGT. V lost 5 bases and J lost 11, with 19 bases in between. Sequencing of cultured CD4+ T cell DNA used the Oncomine TCR Beta short-read assay. TCRdb reanalysed the PCR reads using MiXCR and keeps one entry per CDR3 protein. This sample has 7,000 or so distinct CDR3 sequences; around a third occur once, and the top ten carry around a fifth. As to this clonotype: What it binds is not known.

The rearrangement uses TRBV6-1 and TRBJ1-6; D perhaps matches TRBD1 (6 bases). This clonotype was obtained from a human donor in good health. The sequenced sample consisted of CD4+ T cells from blood, cultured in vitro. The CDR3: CASSRTVGHRAPLHF. CDR3 bases: TGTGCCAGCAGTCGGACAGTCGGTCATAGGGCACCCCTCCACTTT.